This T cell receptor beta chain was observed in a study of T-cell reconstitution after alpha-beta-depleted transplantation in children. Germline CDR1 and CDR2: SGHNT and YYREEE (reference sequence). Between the trimmed V and J ends, which lost 0 bases and 1 base, there was a span of 22 bases. The CDR3 is made up of 19 amino acids. In this sample, this clonotype turned up a few times. Library preparation (for TCRbeta) was performed with unique molecular identifiers. In TCRdb, the PCR reads were re-called with MiXCR into one record per CDR3 protein. The sample includes 600,000 to 700,000 distinct CDR3 sequences, around 16% of them seen just once.

Sequencing used PBMCs from the stem cell graft donor, obtained from the stem cell graft. This sequence originates from a human donor who donated a stem cell graft to a child with acute myeloid leukemia. The chain uses TRBV5-4 and TRBJ1-1; maybe TRBD1 (6 bases). The CDR3 sequence is CASSLVGNIGGHSNTEAFF. For the CDR3, the DNA is TGTGCCAGCAGCTTGGTCGGGAATATTGGGGGCCACTCGAACACTGAAGCTTTCTTT. The full variable domain, completed using reference TRBV5-4 and TRBJ1-1, is ETGVTQSPTHLIKTRGQQVTLRCSSQSGHNTVSWYQQALGQGPQFIFQYYREEENGRGNFPPRFSGLQFPNYSSELNVNALELDDSALYLCASSLVGNIGGHSNTEAFFGQGTRLTVV.